This TCR beta chain was observed in a study of blood T cell repertoires in COVID-19. Study-level background: PBMCs, B-cell-depleted T cells, or T cells were the source of the cDNA or gDNA that made up the material.

Measured with immunoSEQ multiplex PCR; TCRdb has only the in-frame clones, and not every one. The repertoire has a few hundred thousand clones, about 90% of them found once; the top ten carry 3%. Allocation to cohorts depended on clinical history reported by the participants. Two negative PCRs, clearance, or symptom resolution had been documented for recovered Cohort 3 donors. With V trimmed by 8 bases and J by 8 bases, 5 bases remained unmatched. Germline V gene sequence: CDR1 MNHEY, CDR2 SVGAGI. The CDR3 sequence is 12 residues long. The J gene is TRBJ2-1, the V gene TRBV6-5, with TRBD2 matching 8 bases. The clonotype was recovered from a woman between 25 and 40 years old who had recovered from COVID-19. Input material: PBMCs or T cells enriched from blood (not recorded which). CDR3 residues: CASLGGAHEQFF. DNA for the CDR3: TGTGCCAGCCTCGGGGGGGCTCATGAGCAGTTCTTC.